This TCR beta chain appears in the sequencing data of a study of tumour-infiltrating T cells in Burkitt lymphoma. About the study: Productive clonality predicted overall and progression-free survival.

In its sample, this clone was seen a few times. Method: immunoSEQ multiplex PCR; TCRdb's copy keeps in-frame clones and lacks some. The data contain under 2,000 clones, roughly a sixth of them singletons. Sequenced: tumor tissue. The clonotype was recovered from a human donor with diffuse large B-cell lymphoma.

The DNA for the CDR3 is TGTGCCAGCTCACCTCAGCGGCTAGCGGGGGCCACGCGAGGCTTCCGGGAGCTGTTTTTT. It codes for CASSPQRLAGATRGFRELFF. The chain joins TRBV18 to TRBJ2-2; TRBD2 agrees at 10 bases. With 3 bases clipped from V and 9 bases from J, the junction kept 22 bases outside the gene matches. Germline CDR1 is KGHSH and CDR2 is LQKENI. The CDR3 spans 20 residues.